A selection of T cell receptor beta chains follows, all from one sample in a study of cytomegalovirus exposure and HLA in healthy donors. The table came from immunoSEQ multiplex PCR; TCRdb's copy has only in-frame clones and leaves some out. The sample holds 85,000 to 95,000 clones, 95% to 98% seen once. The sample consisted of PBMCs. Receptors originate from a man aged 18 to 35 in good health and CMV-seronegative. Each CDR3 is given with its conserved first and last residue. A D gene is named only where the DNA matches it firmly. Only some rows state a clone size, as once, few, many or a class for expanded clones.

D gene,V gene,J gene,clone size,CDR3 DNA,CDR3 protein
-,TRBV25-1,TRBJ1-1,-,TGTGCCAGCAGTGAGGACAGCGGTCACACTGAAGCTTTCTTT,CASSEDSGHTEAFF
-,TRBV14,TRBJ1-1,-,TGTGCCAGCCGAGAGTTGCTGCTTAACACTGAAGCTTTCTTT,CASRELLLNTEAFF
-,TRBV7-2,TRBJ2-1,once,TGTGCCAGCAGCAGCTTCAATGAGCAGTTCTTC,CASSSFNEQFF
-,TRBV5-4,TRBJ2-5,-,TGTGCCAGCAGCCCTATCACAGGGAAACAAGAGACCCAGTACTTC,CASSPITGKQETQYF
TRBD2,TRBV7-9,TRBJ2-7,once,TGTGCCAGCAGCTTAGGACTAGCGGGCTACGAGCAGTACTTC,CASSLGLAGYEQYF
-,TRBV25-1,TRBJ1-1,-,TGTGCCAGCAGTGAATATCGAGGGGGGGCTGAAGCTTTCTTT,CASSEYRGGAEAFF
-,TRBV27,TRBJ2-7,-,TGTGCCAGCAGTTTCCGGAGTCTCAGCTCCTTCTACGAGCAGTACTTC,CASSFRSLSSFYEQYF
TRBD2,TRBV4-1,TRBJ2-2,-,TGCGCCAGCAGCCAATTAGTCTGGTGGGTTGGGACTAGCGGGAAAAACACCGGGGAGCTGTTTTTT,CASSQLVWWVGTSGKNTGELFF
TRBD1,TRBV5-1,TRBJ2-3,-,TGCGCCAGCAGCTATGAAGGGGGCTGGGGCACAGATACGCAGTATTTT,CASSYEGGWGTDTQYF
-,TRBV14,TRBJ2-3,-,TGTGCCAGCAGCCATGTAATAGCACCTAGGAGCACAGATACGCAGTATTTT,CASSHVIAPRSTDTQYF
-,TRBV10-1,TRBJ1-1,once,TGCGCCAGCAGTGAGTCGGGCAGGGGCCTCACTGAAGCTTTCTTT,CASSESGRGLTEAFF
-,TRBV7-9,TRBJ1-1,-,TGTGCCAGCAGCTTAGTATCGGCGGGGGAAGCTTTCTTT,CASSLVSAGEAFF
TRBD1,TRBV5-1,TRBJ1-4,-,TGCGCCAGCAGCTTGGAGCAGGGGGCTCATGAAAAACTGTTTTTT,CASSLEQGAHEKLFF
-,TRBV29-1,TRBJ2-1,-,TGCAGCGGTAGCCTGGTCCCGGCGCAGAAGTTCTTC,CSGSLVPAQKFF
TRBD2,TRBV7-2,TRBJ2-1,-,TGTGCCAGCAGCTTCACTAGCGGTCCCTACAATGAGCAGTTCTTC,CASSFTSGPYNEQFF
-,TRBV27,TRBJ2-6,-,TGTGCCAGCAGTTTATCCGGGGAAATCTATGCGGGGGGGGCCAACGTCCTGACTTTC,CASSLSGEIYAGGANVLTF
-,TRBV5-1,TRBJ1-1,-,TGCGCCAGCAGCTTGTATCCAGATTTCAACACTGAAGCTTTCTTT,CASSLYPDFNTEAFF
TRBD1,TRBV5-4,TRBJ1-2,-,TGTGCCAGCAGCCCCTCATCCGGGACAGGGAGCTTTGGCTACACCTTC,CASSPSSGTGSFGYTF
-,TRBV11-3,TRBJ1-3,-,TGTGCCAGCAGCTTTTCAAAGCGGGGAAACACCATATATTTT,CASSFSKRGNTIYF
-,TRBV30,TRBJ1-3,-,TGTGCCTGGACTGGGTGGGGGGGCTCTGGAAACACCATATATTTT,CAWTGWGGSGNTIYF
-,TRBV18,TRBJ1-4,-,TGTGCCAGCTCACCGGGGAGAATCACAACTAATGAAAAACTGTTTTTT,CASSPGRITTNEKLFF
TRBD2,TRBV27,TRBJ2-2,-,TGTGCCAGCAGAAGGAGGCCTAGCGGAAACACCGGGGAGCTGTTTTTT,CASRRRPSGNTGELFF
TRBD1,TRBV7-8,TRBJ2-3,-,TGTGCCAGCAGCTTGGACAGGCGGTTAACAGATACGCAGTATTTT,CASSLDRRLTDTQYF
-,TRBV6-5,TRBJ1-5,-,TGTGCCAGCAGACCTACAGGTAGAAATCAGCCCCAGCATTTT,CASRPTGRNQPQHF
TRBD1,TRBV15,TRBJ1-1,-,TGTGCCACCAGCAGACCGGGACAGTTCGTCACCCTGAACACTGAAGCTTTCTTT,CATSRPGQFVTLNTEAFF
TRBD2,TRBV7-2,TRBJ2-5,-,TGTGCCAGCAGCGTGACCGGGAGGCTAGGTGAGACCCAGTACTTC,CASSVTGRLGETQYF
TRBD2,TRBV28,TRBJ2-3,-,TGTGCCAGCAGCTTTATGGAGGGACTAGCCAGTACGGATACGCAGTATTTT,CASSFMEGLASTDTQYF
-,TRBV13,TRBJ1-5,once,TGTGCCAGCAGCTCTAGGACAGACAATCAGCCCCAGCATTTT,CASSSRTDNQPQHF
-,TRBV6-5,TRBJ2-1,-,TGTGCCAGCAGAGAGCGGAGCTCCTACAATGAGCAGTTCTTC,CASRERSSYNEQFF
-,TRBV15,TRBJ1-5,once,TGTGCCACCAGCAGCGGGGGGCCGACTCAGCCCCAGCATTTT,CATSSGGPTQPQHF
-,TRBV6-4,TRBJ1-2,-,TGTGCCAGCAAGAGCAGTAATCTAGTCACGGGCTACACCTTC,CASKSSNLVTGYTF
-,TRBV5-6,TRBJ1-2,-,TGTGCCAGCAGCTTGCAGGGCATCTTCTATGGCTACACCTTC,CASSLQGIFYGYTF
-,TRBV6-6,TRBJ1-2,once,TGTGCCAGCAGTTACTCGCATCCTTCGGAGGGCTACACCTTC,CASSYSHPSEGYTF
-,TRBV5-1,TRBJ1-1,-,TGCGCCAGCAGCTTTGGAGGGAACACTGAAGCTTTCTTT,CASSFGGNTEAFF
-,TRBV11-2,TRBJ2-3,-,TGTGCCAGCAGAGAACGGCCCACCCTGGAGACAGATACGCAGTATTTT,CASRERPTLETDTQYF
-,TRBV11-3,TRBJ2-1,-,TGTGCCAGCAGCTTAGAATTAGAGAGACTTCGAAGCAATGAGCAGTTCTTC,CASSLELERLRSNEQFF
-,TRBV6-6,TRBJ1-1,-,TGTGCCAGCAGTACCAGAACGAACACTGAAGCTTTCTTT,CASSTRTNTEAFF
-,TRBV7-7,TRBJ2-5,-,TGTGCTAGCAGCCTAGGGACTTCCGGGGGGACCCAGTACTTC,CASSLGTSGGTQYF
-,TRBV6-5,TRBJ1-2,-,TGTGCCAGCAGCCGGACCGGAGGCGGTGGCTACACCTTC,CASSRTGGGGYTF
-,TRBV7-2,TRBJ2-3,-,TGTGCCAGCAGCTCACCCAGGGGCGGGAGTAAGGCAGATACGCAGTATTTT,CASSSPRGGSKADTQYF
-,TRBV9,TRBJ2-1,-,TGTGCCAGCACAGACAAACCCTACAATGAGCAGTTCTTC,CASTDKPYNEQFF
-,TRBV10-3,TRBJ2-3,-,TGTGCCATCAGTGAGCCGGGACTGCCGGTGGGAGATACGCAGTATTTT,CAISEPGLPVGDTQYF
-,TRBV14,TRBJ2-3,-,TGTGCCAGCAGCCAAGCTCCTCCCCCGGTGCAGTATTTT,CASSQAPPPVQYF
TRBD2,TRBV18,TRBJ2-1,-,TGTGCCAGCTCACCGGGACTAGCGGGATATGAGCAGTTCTTC,CASSPGLAGYEQFF
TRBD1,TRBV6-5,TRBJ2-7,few,TGTGCCAGCAGTCGACAGGGGCGGGAGCAGTACTTC,CASSRQGREQYF
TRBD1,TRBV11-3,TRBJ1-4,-,TGTGCCAGCACCGTATCGACAGGGACTAATGAAAAACTGTTTTTT,CASTVSTGTNEKLFF
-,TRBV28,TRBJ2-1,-,TGTGCCAGCAGCCCACTAGTGATCGATGAGCAGTTCTTC,CASSPLVIDEQFF
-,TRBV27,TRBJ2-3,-,TGTGCCAGCAGTTTGCAGGGGAACACAGATACGCAGTATTTT,CASSLQGNTDTQYF
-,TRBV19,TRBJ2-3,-,TGTGCCAGTAGTATAGGAGCGGGCCTCTCAGGGGATACGCAGTATTTT,CASSIGAGLSGDTQYF
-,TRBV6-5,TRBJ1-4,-,TGTGCCAGTGGGGAGGTGGAAGGTGAAAAACTGTTTTTT,CASGEVEGEKLFF
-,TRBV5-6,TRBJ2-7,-,TGTGCCAGCAGCTTGATCGACGAGCAGTACTTC,CASSLIDEQYF
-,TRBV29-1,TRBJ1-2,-,TGCAGCGTCCCCGGACTGGGCCTTGGGGGCTACACCTTC,CSVPGLGLGGYTF
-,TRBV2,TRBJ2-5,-,TGTGCCAGCAGAGCACTAGGGAACCAAGAGACCCAGTACTTC,CASRALGNQETQYF
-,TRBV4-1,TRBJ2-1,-,TGCGCCAGCAGCCAAGTCCGCGCTACTTCCTACAATGAGCAGTTCTTC,CASSQVRATSYNEQFF
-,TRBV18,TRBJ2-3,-,TGTGCCAGCTCGCCGCCTGGCGGGATCAGGCATACGCAGTATTTT,CASSPPGGIRHTQYF
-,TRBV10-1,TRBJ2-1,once,TGCGCCAGCAGTGATCACTTTCGCTCCTACAATGAGCAGTTCTTC,CASSDHFRSYNEQFF
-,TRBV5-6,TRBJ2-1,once,TGTGCCAGCAGCCTCTTACCGGGGGGCAACTACAATGAGCAGTTCTTC,CASSLLPGGNYNEQFF